These 27 T cell receptor beta chains were sequenced from one sample in a study of T cell repertoires in cytomegalovirus infection. TCRdb re-derived calls from the reads in MiXCR, one entry per CDR3 protein. The sample includes about 890,000 distinct CDR3 sequences, less than 35% seen only once; the top ten take roughly 13%. These receptors lack a known antigen. The starting material was cultured CD8+ T cells from PBMCs, obtained from culture after CMV antigen stimulation. These TCRs come from a human donor in good health (CMV status not recorded). Some clones in this sample may be carry-over from other donors' samples.

This clonotype occurred many times. The chain employs TRBV6-2 or TRBV6-3 and TRBJ2-3; 13 positions match TRBD2. V gave up 5 bases and J gave up 2 bases; unmatched junction bases: 7. The CDR3 is 17 amino acids. Per the germline V gene, CDR1 is MNHEY and CDR2 is SVGEGT. The CDR3 coding sequence is TGTGCCAGCAGTACCTGGACTAGCGGGGGCCACACAGATACGCAGTATTTT. It encodes CASSTWTSGGHTDTQYF.

The chain carries TRBV27 and TRBJ2-6, with unresolved D. Per the germline V gene, CDR1 is MNHEY and CDR2 is SMNVEV (reference sequence). Trimming took 8 bases from V and 3 from J, leaving 8 bases between them. This CDR3 is built from 13 residues. The CDR3 sequence is CASRLGGANVLTF. The CDR3 coding sequence is TGTGCCAGCCGGCTTGGTGGGGCCAACGTCCTGACTTTC.

This chain uses TRBV7-6 with TRBJ2-3; 11 bases align to TRBD2. J lost 4 bases, V lost 5 bases, and 8 bases had no gene match. The CDR3 totals 16 residues. Germline CDR1 reads SGHVS; CDR2 reads FNYEAQ. For the CDR3, the DNA is TGTGCCAGCAGCCCGAGACTAGCGGGGCTTCCAGATACGCAGTATTTT. This encodes CASSPRLAGLPDTQYF.

This clonotype was counted many times. The chain links TRBV7-2 to TRBJ2-3; tentatively, D is TRBD1 or TRBD2 (5 bases each). With 0 bases removed from V and 0 bases from J, the gap between germline ends came to 7 bases. CDR3 length: 15 amino acids. CDR1 is SGHTA, CDR2 FQGNSA, per germline. The CDR3 nucleotides are TGTGCCAGCAGCTTAGCTTGGGACAGCACAGATACGCAGTATTTT. Translated, it gives CASSLAWDSTDTQYF.

This chain joins TRBV10-3 and TRBJ2-3; D might be TRBD1 (5 bases). CDR1 is ENHRY, CDR2 SYGVKD, per germline. The CDR3 extends over 16 amino acids. Trimming cost V 3 bases and J 0 bases, with 13 bases left between them. The CDR3 spells CAISDPTAPSTDTQYF. The DNA for the CDR3 is TGTGCCATCAGTGACCCGACAGCCCCTAGCACAGATACGCAGTATTTT.

This clonotype was seen more than once but under ten times. The chain links TRBV27 to TRBJ1-2, with 10 bases matching TRBD1. CDR1 is MNHEY, CDR2 SMNVEV, per germline (reference sequence). This CDR3 comprises 15 residues. J gave up 8 bases and V 5 bases, and 11 bases lay outside the gene matches. The chain's CDR3 is CASSLTPGQGLGYTF. CDR3 nucleotides: TGTGCCAGCAGTCTAACCCCGGGACAGGGGCTAGGCTACACCTTC.

The chain employs TRBV6-6 and TRBJ1-6; D is uncertain. In germline, CDR1 is MNHNY, CDR2 SVGAGI (reference sequence). The CDR3 runs 17 residues. Trimming left V 0 bases short and J 7 bases short, with 16 bases between. CDR3 bases: TGTGCCAGCAGTTACTCGAGTAGGGTGGTTTACAATTCACCCCTCCACTTT. Its translation: CASSYSSRVVYNSPLHF.

In its sample, this clonotype was seen a few times. This chain joins TRBV12-3 or TRBV12-4 and TRBJ1-4, with D unclear. The CDR3 runs to 12 residues. The ends were cut back, 10 bases at V and 7 bases at J, with 13 bases in the middle. The CDR3 nucleotides are TGTGCCATCTGGAAGACGGGTGAAAAACTGTTTTTT. Translated: CAIWKTGEKLFF.

V and J are TRBV7-8 and TRBJ2-1; no reliable D call. The CDR3 contains 14 residues. Trimming shortened V by 1 base and J by 7 bases, and 11 bases separated the two germline ends. The germline V gene has CDR1 SGHVS and CDR2 FQNEAQ. The CDR3 region is CASSLVGYLNEQFF. The CDR3 DNA reads TGTGCCAGCAGCTTAGTCGGCTACTTAAATGAGCAGTTCTTC. The full variable domain, completed using reference TRBV7-8 and TRBJ2-1, is GAGVSQSPRYKVAKRGQDVALRCDPISGHVSLFWYQQALGQGPEFLTYFQNEAQLDKSGLPSDRFFAERPEGSVSTLKIQRTQQEDSAVYLCASSLVGYLNEQFFGPGTRLTVL.

The sample holds many counts of this clonotype. This rearrangement joins TRBV6-2 or TRBV6-3 to TRBJ2-1, with D unresolved. The CDR3 totals 16 residues. V was cut by 3 bases and J by 12 bases, with 24 bases left in between. The germline CDR1 and CDR2 sequences are MNHEY and SVGEGT. The chain's CDR3 is CASSYLSLLGPDLQFF. DNA of the CDR3: TGTGCCAGCAGTTATCTCTCCCTCTTGGGTCCCGACTTGCAGTTCTTC.

This chain uses TRBV19 with TRBJ1-1; D is uncertain. The CDR3 is 15 residues long. The germline CDR1 and CDR2 sequences are LNHDA and SQIVND (reference sequence). Deletions cut 6 bases from V and 0 bases from J, with 14 bases between. CDR3 loop: CASSHKDGLNTEAFF. The DNA of the CDR3 is TGTGCCAGTAGCCACAAGGACGGATTGAACACTGAAGCTTTCTTT. The variable domain in full, with the rest retrieved from reference TRBV19 and TRBJ1-1, is DGGITQSPKYLFRKEGQNVTLSCEQNLNHDAMYWYRQDPGQGLRLIYYSQIVNDFQKGDIAEGYSVSREKKESFPLTVTSAQKNPTAFYLCASSHKDGLNTEAFFGQGTRLTVV.

This clonotype was counted ten times or more. V gene TRBV20-1 combines with J gene TRBJ1-4; possibly TRBD1 for D (5 bases). This CDR3 has 16 amino acids. The V end lost 1 base, the J end lost 0 bases, and 12 bases lay between the germline ends. In germline, CDR1 is DFQATT, CDR2 SNEGSKA (reference sequence). CDR3 sequence reads: CSARGLGGATNEKLFF. CDR3 nucleotides: TGCAGTGCTAGAGGCCTTGGGGGAGCAACTAATGAAAAACTGTTTTTT.

This clonotype was seen a handful of times. The V and J genes are TRBV19 and TRBJ1-2, with D unresolved. CDR3 length equals 13 residues. Trimming cost V 4 bases and J 3 bases, with 9 bases left between them. Germline V lookup: CDR1 LNHDA, CDR2 SQIVND (reference sequence). The DNA for the CDR3 is TGTGCCAGTAGTAGCCCAAACTACTATGGCTACACCTTC. It codes for CASSSPNYYGYTF.

The chain combines TRBV3-1 with TRBJ2-1, with D uncertain. The CDR3 extends over 13 amino acids. V was shortened by 0 bases and J by 6 bases, with 6 bases between the two germline ends. Germline V gene sequence: CDR1 LGHDT, CDR2 YNNKEL (reference sequence). CDR3 loop: CASSQETRNEQFF. CDR3 bases: TGTGCCAGCAGCCAAGAAACTCGCAATGAGCAGTTCTTC.

This clonotype was counted a few times. The chain employs TRBV28 and TRBJ2-5; 7 nucleotides align to TRBD2. This CDR3 has 13 residues. CDR1 MDHEN and CDR2 SYDVKM come from the germline V gene. Losses at the gene ends were 3 bases for V and 4 bases for J; bases not matched to a gene: 2. CDR3 loop: CASSFSGGETQYF. The CDR3 DNA sequence: TGTGCCAGCAGTTTCTCGGGGGGAGAGACCCAGTACTTC.

This clonotype was observed at least ten times. This chain connects TRBV7-8 to TRBJ2-7; D is unresolved. The CDR3 is 14 amino acids. V gave up 1 base and J gave up 2 bases, with 9 bases separating them. Per germline, CDR1 SGHVS and CDR2 FQNEAQ. The CDR3 DNA sequence: TGTGCCAGCAGCTTAGATCGAGGAGCCTACGAGCAGTACGTC. This codes for CASSLDRGAYEQYV.

The chain carries TRBV6-1 and TRBJ1-1; D remains ambiguous. V lost 5 bases to trimming and J lost 3 bases, with 16 bases between them. Per the germline V gene, CDR1 is MNHNS and CDR2 is SASEGT. The CDR3 totals 15 residues. DNA of the CDR3: TGTGCCAGCAGTCCACCTCCCCAAGGGTACACTGAAGCTTTCTTT. Translated, it gives CASSPPPQGYTEAFF.

This clonotype was seen more than once but under ten times. The CDR3 region has the DNA TGCGCCAGCAGCCGCTTCAGTAAACAGGGGACTCCTAAGCCCCATGGCTACACCTTC. It yields the protein CASSRFSKQGTPKPHGYTF. The V gene is TRBV5-1, the J gene TRBJ1-2; 7 nucleotides match TRBD1. CDR1 and CDR2 from the germline V gene are SGHRS and YFSETQ. Trimming took 4 bases from V and 6 from J; bases not matched to a gene: 24. This CDR3 spans 19 amino acids.

This clonotype came up a few times. This chain connects TRBV4-2 to TRBJ2-5; 11 bases line up with TRBD2. The CDR3 has 16 amino acids. J gave up 2 bases and V 7 bases, and 9 bases lay outside the gene matches. CDR1 and CDR2 (germline): LGHNA, YNFKEQ. The CDR3 nucleotides are TGTGCCAGCACAGGGAGGCTAGCGGGGGGTCAAGAGACCCAGTACTTC. This gives the protein CASTGRLAGGQETQYF.

This clonotype turned up a few times. The gene calls are TRBV20-1 and TRBJ2-5; D perhaps matches TRBD1 (6 bases). The germline CDR1 and CDR2 sequences are DFQATT and SNEGSKA (reference sequence). V was shortened by 0 bases and J by 1 base, with 12 bases between the two germline ends. The CDR3 runs to 15 residues. CDR3 region: CSARDPRGSQETQYF. DNA for the CDR3: TGCAGTGCTAGAGACCCGAGGGGGAGCCAAGAGACCCAGTACTTC.

The chain uses TRBV19 and TRBJ2-4; TRBD1 aligns across 10 bases. The V gene end was trimmed by 3 bases and the J gene end by 8 bases; junction bases not matched to a gene: 10. This CDR3 is built from 16 residues. CDR1 is LNHDA and CDR2 is SQIVND in the germline V gene (reference sequence). The CDR3 DNA reads as TGTGCCAGTAGTATGGGGACAGGGGATGTGTTTCACATTCAGTACTTC. This translates into CASSMGTGDVFHIQYF.

This clonotype was found a few times. The chain is built from TRBV19 and TRBJ1-4, with D perhaps TRBD1 (5 bases). The germline V gene encodes CDR1 LNHDA and CDR2 SQIVND (reference sequence). The V end was cut by 7 bases, the J end by 8 bases, with 29 bases between. The CDR3 runs to 18 residues. In DNA form, the CDR3 reads TGTGCCAGTACCCTCGACCATTATCAGCCAGGGCTGAACGAAAAACTGTTTTTT. This encodes CASTLDHYQPGLNEKLFF.

This clonotype was counted at least ten times. V usage is TRBV7-2 and J usage is TRBJ2-2; 9 bases map to TRBD2. V lost 2 bases, J lost 3 bases, and 4 bases stayed unmatched. CDR1 SGHTA and CDR2 FQGNSA come from the germline V gene. The CDR3 extends over 16 amino acids. The CDR3: CASSLLAGLDTGELFF. The CDR3 nucleotides read TGTGCCAGCAGCTTACTAGCGGGGTTGGACACCGGGGAGCTGTTTTTT.

V is TRBV11-2 and J is TRBJ2-3; 7 bases fit TRBD2. Germline trimming cut 0 bases from V and 2 bases from J; bases unmatched to any gene: 5. CDR3 size: 16 residues. Germline lookup yields CDR1 SGHAT and CDR2 FQNNGV. The CDR3 DNA reads TGTGCCAGCAGCTTAGAGGCTAGCGGAACCACAGATACGCAGTATTTT. Amino acid sequence: CASSLEASGTTDTQYF.

The sample holds many counts of this clonotype. The chain joins TRBV7-2 to TRBJ1-4; D possibly corresponds to TRBD1 (6 bases). V lost 0 bases, J lost 12 bases, and 11 bases lay in between. Germline CDR1 reads SGHTA; CDR2 reads FQGNSA. The CDR3 spans 13 residues. The CDR3 spells CASSLATRGELFF. In DNA form, the CDR3 reads TGTGCCAGCAGCTTAGCGACGAGGGGGGAACTGTTTTTT.

The chain links TRBV19 to TRBJ1-1, with D possibly being TRBD1 (5 bases). V was trimmed by 2 bases and J by 4 bases, leaving 17 bases between them. The CDR3 contains 16 residues. CDR1 and CDR2 from the germline V gene are LNHDA and SQIVND (reference sequence). The CDR3 protein is CASSILPPGLSTEAFF. DNA for the CDR3: TGTGCCAGTAGTATATTACCTCCGGGACTCAGCACTGAAGCTTTCTTT.

The chain's CDR3 is CASRSGTGPRTDTQYF. In nucleotides, the CDR3 is TGTGCCAGCAGGTCCGGGACAGGGCCGAGGACAGATACGCAGTATTTT. The chain couples TRBV6-1 to TRBJ2-3; 9 nucleotides agree with TRBD1. Germline assignment: CDR1 MNHNS and CDR2 SASEGT. The V gene end was trimmed by 6 bases and the J gene end by 3 bases; junction bases not matched to a gene: 10. The CDR3 runs to 16 residues.